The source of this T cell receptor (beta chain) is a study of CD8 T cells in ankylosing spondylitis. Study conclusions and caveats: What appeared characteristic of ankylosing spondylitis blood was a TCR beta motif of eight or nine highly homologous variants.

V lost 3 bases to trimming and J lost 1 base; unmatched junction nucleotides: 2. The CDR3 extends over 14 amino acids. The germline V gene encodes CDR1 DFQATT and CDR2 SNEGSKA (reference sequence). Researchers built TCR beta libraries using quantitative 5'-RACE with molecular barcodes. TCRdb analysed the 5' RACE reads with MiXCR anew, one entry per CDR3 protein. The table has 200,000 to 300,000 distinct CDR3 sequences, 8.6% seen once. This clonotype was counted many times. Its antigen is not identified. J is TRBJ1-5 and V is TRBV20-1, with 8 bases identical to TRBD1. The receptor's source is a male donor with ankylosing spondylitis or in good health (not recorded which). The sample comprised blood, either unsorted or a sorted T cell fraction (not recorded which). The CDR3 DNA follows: TGCAGTGCTAGGGACAGGGTAAGCAATCAGCCCCAGCATTTT. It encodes CSARDRVSNQPQHF.